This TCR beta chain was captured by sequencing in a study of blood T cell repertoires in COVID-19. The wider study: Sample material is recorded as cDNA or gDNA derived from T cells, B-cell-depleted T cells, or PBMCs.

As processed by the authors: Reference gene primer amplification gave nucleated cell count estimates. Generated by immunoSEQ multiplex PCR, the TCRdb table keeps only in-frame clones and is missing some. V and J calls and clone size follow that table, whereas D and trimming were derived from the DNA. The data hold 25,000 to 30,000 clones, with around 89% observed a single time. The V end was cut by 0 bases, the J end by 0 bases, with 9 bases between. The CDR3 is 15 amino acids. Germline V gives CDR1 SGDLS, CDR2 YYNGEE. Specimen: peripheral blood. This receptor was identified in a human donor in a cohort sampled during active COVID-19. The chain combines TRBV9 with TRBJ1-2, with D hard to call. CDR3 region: CASSVDSLANYGYTF. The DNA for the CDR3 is TGTGCCAGCAGCGTAGATAGTTTAGCTAACTATGGCTACACCTTC.